Listed here is a single T cell receptor beta chain. Its specificity is not known. J lost 3 bases, V lost 5 bases, and 6 bases had no gene match. The CDR3 spans 15 residues. Germline values: CDR1 SGHTA, CDR2 FQGTGA. Sequencing used immunoSEQ multiplex PCR; TCRdb keeps in-frame clones, though not all of them. This table holds about 160,000 clones, 90% found once. The sample belongs to a study of T cell responses to AZD1222 COVID-19 vaccine. The overall study: Second doses at about 4 or about 12 weeks were pooled.

Findings of the study overall: Spike was spanned by vaccine-associated CD4 TCRs, with dominance at 160-218 and 743-854. It was only a handful of AZD1222 recipients who were seropositive at baseline. Donors were chiefly white British, with a greater number of females, and clonal diversity was perhaps underestimated.

Specimen: peripheral blood, collected on day 0 of AZD1222 vaccination. The V gene is TRBV7-3, the J gene TRBJ2-2, with 7 nucleotides matching TRBD1. The sequence was collected from an adult in good health. CDR3 residues: CASSRTGEDTGELFF. The DNA of the CDR3 is TGTGCCAGCAGCCGCACAGGGGAAGACACCGGGGAGCTGTTTTTT.